Listed here is a single T cell receptor beta chain. Relative to the germline gene, one junction end is altered; a read error may explain this. These data are taken from a study of blood T cell repertoires in COVID-19. The assay was immunoSEQ multiplex PCR, and TCRdb's table has in-frame clones only and misses some. Of around 220,000 clones in the sample, about 89% were seen once. The CDR3 loop spans 17 amino acids. The germline V gene encodes CDR1 LNHDA and CDR2 SQIVND (reference sequence). The sequenced sample was PBMCs or T cells enriched from blood (not recorded which). The chain couples TRBV19 to TRBJ1-6; possibly TRBD1 for D (6 bases). This TCR derives from a woman under 30 who had recovered from COVID-19. The CDR3, as DNA: TGTGCCAGTAGTATTTCGGACAGACCGCCCTATGATTCACCCCTCCACTTT. It specifies CASSISDRPPYDSPLHF.